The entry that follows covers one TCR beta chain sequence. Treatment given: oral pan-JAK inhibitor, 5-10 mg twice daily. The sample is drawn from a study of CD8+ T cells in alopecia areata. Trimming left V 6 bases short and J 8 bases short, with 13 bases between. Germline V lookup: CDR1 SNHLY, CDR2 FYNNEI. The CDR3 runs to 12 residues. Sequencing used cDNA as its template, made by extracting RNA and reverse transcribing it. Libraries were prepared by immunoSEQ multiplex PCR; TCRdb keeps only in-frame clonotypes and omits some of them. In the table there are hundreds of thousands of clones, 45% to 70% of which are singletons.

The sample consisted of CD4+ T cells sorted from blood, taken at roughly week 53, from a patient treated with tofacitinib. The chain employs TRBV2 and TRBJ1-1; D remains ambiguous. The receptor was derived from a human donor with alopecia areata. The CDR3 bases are TGTGCCAGCAGCTACACGGCCGACGAAGCTTTCTTT. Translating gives CASSYTADEAFF.